Sequencing of this TCR beta chain was carried out in a study of CXCR3-negative and CXCR3-positive naive CD8 T cells. CDR3 size: 11 residues. The germline gives CDR1 MGHDK, CDR2 SYGVNS. Libraries were UMI-labeled 5' RACE TRB cDNA. After re-calling the 5' RACE reads, TCRdb lists one entry per CDR3 protein, DNA absent. In total, the table holds some 47,000 distinct CDR3 sequences. Study findings and constraints: CXCR3-positive naive cells carried more hydrophobic TRB CDR3s than CXCR3-negative ones.

As to this clonotype: Its antigen is not known.

The source material was naive CXCR3+ CD8+ T cells from blood. Subset of the sample: CD45RO-CCR7+CD27+CD95- naive CD8+ T cells expressing CXCR3 (TNR3+). The sequence derives from a human donor in good health. Some clones in this sample may be carry-over from other donors' samples. V usage is TRBV25-1 and J usage is TRBJ2-5. The CDR3 reads CAGADEETQYF.